What follows are 28 T cell receptor beta chains derived from one specimen sequenced in a study of T cells after yellow fever vaccination. TCRdb independently ran MiXCR on the 5' RACE reads; one entry per CDR3 protein. The sample records approximately 160,000 distinct CDR3 sequences, approximately 9.9% being singletons. Source: CD8+ T cells sorted from PBMCs, taken 45 days after the yellow fever booster vaccination. Receptors were obtained from a man aged 18 to 29 who received the YFV17D yellow fever vaccine.

The chain employs TRBV7-8 and TRBJ2-5, with D maybe TRBD2 (6 bases). Germline lookup yields CDR1 SGHVS and CDR2 FQNEAQ. The V end lost 3 bases, the J end lost 1 base, and 12 bases lay between the germline ends. This CDR3 comprises 15 residues. The DNA of the CDR3 is TGTGCCAGCAGCTTTTCCCGGGGGTCCCAAGAGACCCAGTACTTC. This encodes CASSFSRGSQETQYF.

This clonotype was detected ten times or more. The genes are TRBV20-1 and TRBJ2-5, with D unresolved. Germline V gene lookup returns CDR1 DFQATT and CDR2 SNEGSKA (reference sequence). Trimming took 1 base from V and 5 from J, leaving 17 bases between them. The CDR3 contains 15 residues. CDR3 amino acids: CSARGVFGSLETQYF. The CDR3 nucleotides are TGCAGTGCTAGAGGCGTATTTGGTTCTCTGGAGACCCAGTACTTC.

This clonotype was counted many times. The chain has TRBV6-2 or TRBV6-3 and TRBJ2-7; D remains ambiguous. V shed 5 bases and J shed 0 bases, with 14 bases lying between them. The CDR3 has 15 residues. The germline V gene encodes CDR1 MNHEY and CDR2 SVGEGT. CDR3 nucleotides: TGTGCCAGCAGTCTGAAGTGGGGTAGCTCCTACGAGCAGTACGTC. It encodes CASSLKWGSSYEQYV.

This clonotype was seen ten or more times. The chain joins TRBV10-3 to TRBJ2-3, with 8 nucleotides matching TRBD2. Germline CDR1 and CDR2: ENHRY and SYGVKD. This CDR3 region has 15 residues. V shed 6 bases, J shed 1 base, and the junction held 6 bases outside the gene matches. The CDR3 nucleotides read TGTGCCATCAGCGTTAGCGGGGTCCGCACAGATACGCAGTATTTT. Protein product: CAISVSGVRTDTQYF.

V and J are TRBV4-1 and TRBJ1-5; the match to TRBD1 covers 12 bases. The length of the CDR3 is 17 residues. Germline-derived CDR1 and CDR2 are MGHRA and YSYEKL. V gave up 6 bases and J gave up 2 bases; unmatched junction bases: 8. The CDR3 DNA follows: TGCGCCAGCAGAACCGGGACAGGGGGCGCGGGCAATCAGCCCCAGCATTTT. The encoded protein is CASRTGTGGAGNQPQHF.

This clonotype appeared a few times. The chain combines TRBV16 with TRBJ1-1, with 7 bases lining up with TRBD1. From germline, CDR1 is KGHSY and CDR2 FQNENV. The V segment lost 0 bases and the J segment 1 base; nucleotides outside the gene matches: 2. The CDR3 spans 15 residues. CDR3 in amino acids: CASSQSGGRNTEAFF. The DNA for the CDR3 is TGTGCCAGCAGCCAATCAGGGGGCAGGAACACTGAAGCTTTCTTT.

A few counts support this clonotype. This chain connects TRBV6-2 or TRBV6-3 to TRBJ2-7; D is unclear. V lost 2 bases to trimming and J lost 4 bases, with 9 bases between them. This CDR3 is 13 amino acids long. Germline assignment: CDR1 MNHEY and CDR2 SVGEGT. CDR3 bases: TGTGCCAGCAGTTACCACCAGGTATACGAGCAGTACTTC. Translated, it gives CASSYHQVYEQYF.

This chain uses TRBV11-2 with TRBJ1-4; a weak D match, TRBD1 (6 bases). This CDR3 is 16 amino acids long. Germline CDR1 SGHAT, CDR2 FQNNGV. The V gene lost 4 bases and the J gene lost 8 bases, with 20 bases spanning the gap. CDR3 loop: CASSSTQQGSDEKLFF. The CDR3 region has the DNA TGTGCCAGCAGCTCGACGCAACAGGGTTCAGACGAAAAACTGTTTTTT.

This clonotype was observed at least ten times. The CDR3 protein is CASSLEGPAETQYF. CDR3 coding DNA: TGTGCCAGCAGCTTAGAGGGCCCCGCTGAGACCCAGTACTTC. The V gene is TRBV7-8, the J gene TRBJ2-5; no clear D gene. V lost 1 base to trimming and J lost 5 bases, with 11 bases between them. This CDR3 spans 14 amino acids. CDR1 is SGHVS, CDR2 FQNEAQ, per germline.

This clonotype was seen a single time. The chain recombines TRBV6-4 with TRBJ2-5; 7 nucleotides align to TRBD1. Germline CDR1 MRHNA, CDR2 SNTAGT. The V and J ends lost 6 bases and 1 base, in that order; junction bases with no gene match: 5. The CDR3 spans 14 residues. The DNA of the CDR3 is TGTGCCAGCAGACAGGGGCCCCCCCAAGAGACCCAGTACTTC. Amino acid sequence: CASRQGPPQETQYF.

This clonotype was counted between two and nine times. The rearrangement links TRBV20-1 to TRBJ2-7, with 7 bases fitting TRBD1. The CDR3 length is 14 residues. From germline, CDR1 is DFQATT and CDR2 SNEGSKA (reference sequence). After removal of 5 bases from V and 2 bases from J, the junction contained 9 bases not matched to a gene. CDR3 in amino acids: CSAGGRQGPYEQYV. The CDR3 region has the DNA TGCAGTGCTGGAGGAAGACAGGGACCCTACGAGCAGTACGTC.

Many counts were recorded for this clonotype. The genes are TRBV5-5 and TRBJ2-7, with D unclear. CDR1 and CDR2 from the germline V gene are SGHKS and YYEKEE (reference sequence). The CDR3 has 13 residues. Trimming took 0 bases from V and 3 from J, leaving 7 bases between them. For the CDR3, the DNA is TGTGCCAGCAGCTTGGGACACGGCTACGAGCAGTACGTC. Protein product: CASSLGHGYEQYV.

Note on this clonotype: An end of the junction does not agree with germline; a read error may underlie this. The V gene is TRBV11-2, the J gene TRBJ2-1; no definite D call. The CDR3 consists of 14 residues. Germline lookup yields CDR1 SGHAT and CDR2 FQNNGV. The CDR3 protein is CASSEGGAYNEQFF. In DNA, the CDR3 is TGTGCCAGCAGCGAAGGCGGTGCCTATAATGAGCAGTTCTTC.

This clonotype was seen repeatedly, ten times or more. The chain uses TRBV12-3 or TRBV12-4 and TRBJ1-1; D is unclear. The CDR3 spans 14 residues. V was trimmed by 2 bases and J by 4 bases, leaving 11 bases between them. For the CDR3, the DNA is TGTGCCAGCAGTTTACGGCCACTGGGCACTGAAGCTTTCTTT. This gives the protein CASSLRPLGTEAFF.

This chain connects TRBV7-9 to TRBJ2-1; D gene unclear. The V end lost 8 bases, the J end lost 8 bases, and 13 bases lay between the germline ends. The CDR3 sequence is 12 residues long. Per the germline V gene, CDR1 is SEHNR and CDR2 is FQNEAQ (reference sequence). CDR3 nucleotide sequence: TGTGCCAGCCGTATAAATAAGGATGAGCAGTTCTTC. Translating gives CASRINKDEQFF.

V and J are TRBV4-3 and TRBJ1-2, with D possibly TRBD1 on 5 matching bases. The CDR3 is made up of 18 amino acids. Trimming left V 0 bases short and J 7 bases short, with 24 bases between. In germline, CDR1 is LGHNA, CDR2 YSLEER. The CDR3 protein is CASSQDPGGLWGSGGYTF. CDR3 nucleotides: TGCGCCAGCAGCCAAGATCCTGGGGGGTTATGGGGAAGTGGTGGCTACACCTTC.

V and J are TRBV19 and TRBJ2-3, with D perhaps matching TRBD2 (6 bases). The CDR3 consists of 14 residues. V was pared by 6 bases and J by 4 bases, with 14 bases between. Germline loops: CDR1 LNHDA, CDR2 SQIVND (reference sequence). Written as DNA, the CDR3 is TGTGCCAGTAGGGATTCGGACTACCCAGATACGCAGTATTTT. Translation: CASRDSDYPDTQYF.

This clonotype was picked up many times. The rearrangement joins TRBV4-3 to TRBJ2-2; D gene unclear. V lost 4 bases and J 4 bases, leaving 22 bases between the germline ends. Germline assignment: CDR1 LGHNA and CDR2 YSLEER. The CDR3 consists of 18 residues. The CDR3 protein is CASSPSRARASPTGELFF. The CDR3 DNA reads TGCGCCAGCAGCCCGAGTAGGGCGAGAGCGTCCCCCACCGGGGAGCTGTTTTTT.

The chain employs TRBV20-1 and TRBJ2-1, with D perhaps matching TRBD1 (5 bases). In germline, CDR1 is DFQATT, CDR2 SNEGSKA (reference sequence). V was clipped by 2 bases and J by 3 bases, with 8 bases between them. The CDR3 totals 13 residues. The CDR3 DNA sequence: TGCAGTGCTAGAAAAAGGGGCTACAATGAGCAGTTCTTC. Translated: CSARKRGYNEQFF.

The chain is built from TRBV12-3 or TRBV12-4 and TRBJ2-3; D perhaps matches TRBD2 (5 bases). The V gene lost 5 bases and the J gene lost 4 bases, with 19 bases spanning the gap. This CDR3 has 16 amino acids. The CDR3 is CASSTGLLAFADTQYF. CDR3 nucleotides: TGTGCCAGCAGTACCGGGCTGCTAGCTTTCGCAGATACGCAGTATTTT.

The genes are TRBV4-2 and TRBJ1-2; D gene uncertain. V was clipped by 0 bases and J by 7 bases, with 18 bases between them. The CDR3 is 16 residues long. Germline values: CDR1 LGHNA, CDR2 YNFKEQ. The CDR3 sequence is CASSQDQASIEAGYTF. For the CDR3, the DNA is TGTGCCAGCAGCCAAGATCAAGCCAGCATTGAGGCTGGCTACACCTTC.

This clonotype has just a few counts. The J gene is TRBJ2-3, the V gene TRBV6-6; the D gene is possibly TRBD1 (6 bases). V shed 5 bases and J shed 2 bases, with 11 bases lying between them. Germline loops: CDR1 MNHNY, CDR2 SVGAGI (reference sequence). The CDR3 is made up of 14 amino acids. The CDR3 DNA is TGTGCCAGCAGTCGGACAGCCGTCACAGATACGCAGTATTTT. Translation: CASSRTAVTDTQYF.

This clonotype occurred a few times. This chain links TRBV5-4 with TRBJ2-1; TRBD2 matches at 9 bases. The CDR3 runs to 15 residues. Germline CDR1 is SGHNT and CDR2 is YYREEE (reference sequence). The trim removed 3 bases at V and 5 bases at J, leaving 6 bases unmatched. The CDR3 loop reads CASSSSGGPHNEQFF. The CDR3 DNA follows: TGTGCCAGCAGCTCGAGCGGGGGGCCTCACAATGAGCAGTTCTTC.

This clonotype was observed many times. This chain links TRBV18 with TRBJ2-7, with a possible D match to TRBD1 (6 bases). This CDR3 region has 15 residues. Per the germline V gene, CDR1 is KGHSH and CDR2 is LQKENI. Deletions cut 4 bases from V and 3 bases from J, with 16 bases between. The CDR3, as DNA: TGTGCCAGCTCACAATACAGGGCTCAGAGCTACGAGCAGTACGTC. Translating it yields CASSQYRAQSYEQYV.

V and J are TRBV20-1 and TRBJ1-1; 9 bases match TRBD1. Germline loops: CDR1 DFQATT, CDR2 SNEGSKA (reference sequence). The junction had 12 bases not matched to a gene; V was cut back by 3 bases and J by 4 bases. The CDR3 covers 16 residues. The CDR3 here is CSARGLTGGVGTEAFF. The CDR3 DNA is TGCAGTGCTAGGGGACTAACAGGGGGCGTCGGCACTGAAGCTTTCTTT.

This clonotype came up a few times. The chain links TRBV6-5 to TRBJ2-3; 9 bases are shared with TRBD2. This CDR3 has 13 residues. Unmatched junction bases numbered 8, after V lost 6 bases and J lost 10 bases. Per germline, CDR1 MNHEY and CDR2 SVGAGI. The chain's CDR3 is CASSHVAGEAQYF. In DNA form, the CDR3 reads TGTGCCAGCAGCCACGTAGCGGGGGAGGCGCAGTATTTT.

This clonotype was seen a handful of times. The rearrangement joins TRBV6-2 or TRBV6-3 to TRBJ2-2; the D is unclear. Germline CDR1 reads MNHEY; CDR2 reads SVGEGT. The CDR3 length is 14 residues. The V end lost 5 bases, the J end lost 3 bases, and 10 bases lay between the germline ends. The CDR3 sequence: CASSIRADTGELFF. CDR3 nucleotides: TGTGCCAGCAGTATCCGAGCCGACACCGGGGAGCTGTTTTTT.

As DNA, the CDR3 is TGCAGCGTTGAGGTCAGATCCTATGGCTACACCTTC. This codes for CSVEVRSYGYTF. The chain has TRBV29-1 and TRBJ1-2; no clear D gene. Germline V gives CDR1 SQVTM, CDR2 ANQGSEA. The CDR3 has 12 amino acids. V was trimmed by 3 bases and J by 4 bases, leaving 9 bases between them.